The clone carrying this T cell receptor beta chain was recorded at least ten times. This record comes from a study of molecular identifiers for immune sequencing clone quantification. Study as a whole: Replicates split RNA from roughly 18,000 or 92,000 naive CD8 cells five ways, and the researchers sequenced four portions.

TCRdb itself ran the PCR reads through MiXCR, one entry per CDR3 protein. Here the sample spans nearly 650,000 distinct CDR3 sequences, over 25% being singletons. Per germline, CDR1 MDHEN and CDR2 SYDVKM. The CDR3 is 14 amino acids. V lost 1 base to trimming and J lost 1 base, with 7 bases between them. Input for naive CD8 libraries was about 19,000 to 1,100,000 sorted cells; the RNA fraction used was 10%, 30% or 50%. The authors gated naive CD8 T cells as CD8+CD4-CCR7+CD45RA+ for sorting. The receptor's source is a human donor in good health. Some libraries in this study had Jurkat cell RNA spiked in. Sequences were obtained from naive CD8+ T cells from blood, with Jurkat cell RNA spiked in. Indicated subset: FACS-sorted CD8+CD4-CCR7+CD45RA+ naive T cells. The chain recombines TRBV28 with TRBJ1-1, with a tentative D call TRBD1 (5 bases). The CDR3 region is CASSLYQGNTEAFF. The CDR3 DNA reads TGTGCCAGCAGTTTATACCAGGGGAACACTGAAGCTTTCTTT.